Listed here are 9 T cell receptor beta chains from one sample, sequenced in a study of post-analysis software for immune sequencing data. The study, taken as a whole, reports: Patients carried five TRBV segments more frequently than controls did, and TRBV5-6, TRBV5-1 and TRBV20-1 were among them.

Unique molecular identifiers featured in each of the TCR beta cDNA libraries. TCRdb analysed the PCR reads with MiXCR anew, one entry per CDR3 protein. The sample has hundreds of thousands of distinct CDR3 sequences, about 40% seen once. The antigens for these receptors are not known. Material for sequencing was blood. These receptors were collected from a girl between 5 and 17 years old with multiple sclerosis.

In this sample, this clonotype turned up many times. The gene calls are TRBV7-6 and TRBJ2-5, with D possibly TRBD1 on 7 matching bases. Trimming took 2 bases from V and 5 from J, leaving 18 bases between them. The germline V gene encodes CDR1 SGHVS and CDR2 FNYEAQ. The CDR3 has 16 residues. Written as DNA, the CDR3 is TGTGCCAGCAGCTTAAGTGGCAGGGGGGAGAGGGAGACCCAGTACTTC. Its protein product is CASSLSGRGERETQYF.

This clonotype was seen at least ten times. The chain carries TRBV7-2 and TRBJ2-3; D is ambiguous. Germline CDR1 SGHTA, CDR2 FQGNSA. V was shortened by 2 bases and J by 3 bases, with 15 bases between the two germline ends. The CDR3 covers 16 residues. CDR3 region: CASSLNVVSVTDTQYF. DNA of the CDR3: TGTGCCAGCAGCTTAAATGTGGTGTCGGTAACAGATACGCAGTATTTT.

In this sample, this clonotype turned up many times. One end of the junction fails to match germline, which may point to a read error. The chain is built from TRBV7-6 and TRBJ2-3, with D maybe TRBD1 (5 bases). CDR1 and CDR2 (germline): SGHVS, FNYEAQ. The CDR3 extends over 12 amino acids. CDR3 loop: CASSHPRDRQYF. The CDR3 nucleotides are TGTGCCAGCAGCCACCCCAGGGATAGGCAGTATTTT.

This clonotype appeared a few times. The V gene is TRBV9, the J gene TRBJ2-2, with D perhaps TRBD2 (5 bases). V lost 2 bases, J lost 4 bases, and 18 bases lay in between. Per the germline V gene, CDR1 is SGDLS and CDR2 is YYNGEE. The CDR3 runs 17 residues. CDR3 in amino acids: CASSVEGAAPSTGELFF. CDR3 sequence (DNA): TGTGCCAGCAGCGTCGAGGGAGCGGCCCCGAGCACCGGGGAGCTGTTTTTT.

In the case of this clonotype: One base away lies a much larger clone, so this may be a sequencing read error. The V call is TRBV20-1, the J call TRBJ2-3; D unresolved. Trimming took off 7 bases at V and 8 bases at J, with 13 bases between the two ends. The CDR3 covers 11 residues. Looked up from germline, CDR1 is DFQATT and CDR2 is SNEGSKA (reference sequence). CDR3 nucleotide sequence: TGCAGTGGGGCGGTAGCAGGTACGCAGTATTTT. This codes for CSGAVAGTQYF.

The CDR3 here is CASSYVADGRQPQHF. The CDR3 nucleotides read TGTGCCAGCAGTTACGTGGCGGACGGACGTCAGCCCCAGCATTTT. The gene calls are TRBV6-6 and TRBJ1-5; unclear D gene. The CDR3 is made up of 15 amino acids. CDR1 MNHNY and CDR2 SVGAGI come from the germline V gene (reference sequence). The V end was cut by 2 bases, the J end by 6 bases, with 14 bases between.

This clonotype appeared a single time. A read error is possible here, since a much larger clone lies one base away. The V and J genes are TRBV12-5 and TRBJ2-1, with 10 nucleotides matching TRBD1. This CDR3 is 14 amino acids long. Germline lookup yields CDR1 LGHNT and CDR2 FRNRAP. CDR3 DNA: TGTACTAGTGGTTCGGGACAGGGGTTGAATGAGCAGTTCTTC. Translating gives CTSGSGQGLNEQFF. The variable domain in full, completed from reference TRBV12-5 and TRBJ2-1, reads DARVTQTPRHKVTEMGQEVTMRCQPILGHNTVFWYRQTMMQGLELLAYFRNRAPLDDSGMPKDRFSAEMPDATLATLKIQPSEPRDSAVYFCTSGSGQGLNEQFFGPGTRLTVL.

Ten or more counts support this clonotype. J is TRBJ2-3 and V is TRBV20-1, with D uncertain. The CDR3 spans 13 residues. CDR1 and CDR2 (germline): DFQATT, SNEGSKA (reference sequence). Trimming took 2 bases from V and 6 from J, leaving 12 bases between them. The CDR3 bases are TGCAGTGCTAGAATCCGACCGCGGGATACGCAGTATTTT. This encodes CSARIRPRDTQYF.

At least ten counts were recorded for this clonotype. V usage is TRBV29-1 and J usage is TRBJ1-4; D remains ambiguous. V dropped 7 bases and J dropped 5 bases, with 17 bases sitting between them. Germline CDR1 is SQVTM and CDR2 is ANQGSEA. The CDR3 is made up of 14 amino acids. In DNA, the CDR3 is TGCAGCGCCTACTGGAAGGGTGGCAATGAAAAACTGTTTTTT. Encoded protein: CSAYWKGGNEKLFF. Full variable domain (remainder filled in from reference TRBV29-1 and TRBJ1-4): SAVISQKPSRDICQRGTSLTIQCQVDSQVTMMFWYRQQPGQSLTLIATANQGSEATYESGFVIDKFPISRPNLTFSTLTVSNMSPEDSSIYLCSAYWKGGNEKLFFGSGTQLSVL.